The 25 T cell receptor beta chains listed next were all sequenced from one sample in a study of T cell responses to AZD1222 COVID-19 vaccine. Clones were read by immunoSEQ multiplex PCR, and TCRdb kept only the in-frame ones, dropping some. The sample lists around 140,000 clones, 90% to 95% occurring once. Sequencing used peripheral blood, obtained on day 0 of AZD1222 vaccination. Every receptor here comes from an adult in good health.

This chain joins TRBV19 and TRBJ1-4; D unclear. This CDR3 has 12 residues. The germline V gene encodes CDR1 LNHDA and CDR2 SQIVND (reference sequence). With 6 bases removed from V and 10 bases from J, the gap between germline ends came to 12 bases. CDR3 nucleotide sequence: TGTGCCAGTAGGGTCCTCGGAGGAAAACTGTTTTTT. As protein: CASRVLGGKLFF.

The chain carries TRBV30 and TRBJ1-1; TRBD1 might be the D (6 bases). The germline gives CDR1 GTSNPN, CDR2 SVGIG (reference sequence). The CDR3 is made up of 15 amino acids. The ends were cut back, 1 base at V and 4 bases at J, with 16 bases in the middle. The CDR3 nucleotides read TGTGCCTGGAGTGCCCCTTTTAGGGGGTTCACTGAAGCTTTCTTT. This encodes CAWSAPFRGFTEAFF.

In its sample, this clone was seen a few times. The chain is built from TRBV28 and TRBJ1-1; unclear D gene. Trimming pared 3 bases from V and 1 base from J, leaving 27 bases between. Germline CDR1 is MDHEN and CDR2 is SYDVKM. CDR3 length: 20 residues. The CDR3 is CASSFALVSASGQRNTEAFF. DNA of the CDR3: TGTGCCAGCAGTTTTGCCCTGGTGTCGGCCTCTGGGCAGAGGAACACTGAAGCTTTCTTT.

The J gene is TRBJ1-2, the V gene TRBV5-1; 9 bases are shared with TRBD1. Per the germline V gene, CDR1 is SGHRS and CDR2 is YFSETQ. The CDR3 spans 13 residues. Trimming cost V 4 bases and J 4 bases; bases outside gene matches: 2. DNA for the CDR3: TGCGCCAGCAGCGACAGGGGGTCCTATGGCTACACCTTC. It is translated as CASSDRGSYGYTF.

The V call is TRBV10-2, the J call TRBJ2-7; 8 nucleotides agree with TRBD1. The CDR3 length is 14 residues. V shed 8 bases, J shed 3 bases, and the junction held 9 bases outside the gene matches. The germline CDR1 and CDR2 sequences are WSHSY and SAAADI. The CDR3: CASDRGSADYEQYF. In DNA form, the CDR3 reads TGCGCCAGCGACAGGGGAAGTGCGGACTACGAGCAGTACTTC.

The chain uses TRBV5-1 and TRBJ2-1, with 7 bases that match TRBD2. With V trimmed by 0 bases and J by 4 bases, 4 bases remained unmatched. Germline-derived CDR1 and CDR2 are SGHRS and YFSETQ. There are 15 residues in the CDR3. Here the CDR3 DNA reads TGCGCCAGCAGCTTGGCGGGCGGGGGATACAATGAGCAGTTCTTC. It codes for CASSLAGGGYNEQFF. The full variable domain, rest sourced from reference TRBV5-1 and TRBJ2-1, is KAGVTQTPRYLIKTRGQQVTLSCSPISGHRSVSWYQQTPGQGLQFLFEYFSETQRNKGNFPGRFSGRQFSNSRSEMNVSTLELGDSALYLCASSLAGGGYNEQFFGPGTRLTVL.

The chain has TRBV6-6 and TRBJ2-5; possible D gene TRBD2, 5 bases. The V end lost 5 bases, the J end lost 4 bases, and 8 bases lay between the germline ends. This CDR3 comprises 12 residues. Germline V gene data show CDR1 as MNHNY and CDR2 as SVGAGI (reference sequence). Written as DNA, the CDR3 is TGTGCCAGCAGTCCTGGAGGAGAGACCCAGTACTTC. It specifies CASSPGGETQYF.

This chain connects TRBV5-1 to TRBJ1-2; TRBD1 is a possible D gene (5 bases). Per germline, CDR1 SGHRS and CDR2 YFSETQ. V lost 2 bases, J lost 8 bases, and 19 bases lay in between. The CDR3 loop spans 15 amino acids. CDR3 nucleotides: TGCGCCAGCAGCTTTGACCCGGTGGGCGGGGACGGCTACACCTTC. This encodes CASSFDPVGGDGYTF. Full variable domain (rest looked up from reference TRBV5-1 and TRBJ1-2): KAGVTQTPRYLIKTRGQQVTLSCSPISGHRSVSWYQQTPGQGLQFLFEYFSETQRNKGNFPGRFSGRQFSNSRSEMNVSTLELGDSALYLCASSFDPVGGDGYTFGSGTRLTVV.

V and J are TRBV5-1 and TRBJ1-1; tentative D call: TRBD1 (5 bases). Trimming removed 3 bases at V and 5 bases at J, with 20 bases between. This CDR3 comprises 16 residues. The germline CDR1 and CDR2 sequences are SGHRS and YFSETQ. CDR3 sequence (DNA): TGCGCCAGCAGCTACATAGGGGCGGGAAGTATAACTGAAGCTTTCTTT. Residues: CASSYIGAGSITEAFF.

The chain links TRBV18 to TRBJ1-1; D perhaps matches TRBD1 (5 bases). This CDR3 spans 15 amino acids. CDR1 and CDR2 from the germline V gene are KGHSH and LQKENI. Trimming cost V 4 bases and J 3 bases, with 15 bases left between them. CDR3 in DNA: TGTGCCAGCTCACTTTTCTCAGGGATCGACACTGAAGCTTTCTTT. Amino acid sequence: CASSLFSGIDTEAFF.

The CDR3 coding sequence is TGTGCCAGCAGCTCGTGGGGGACTAGCGGACCGGAGGCGTACAATGAGCAGTTCTTC. This encodes CASSSWGTSGPEAYNEQFF. This chain joins TRBV11-2 and TRBJ2-1, with 11 nucleotides matching TRBD2. The V segment lost 4 bases and the J segment 4 bases; nucleotides outside the gene matches: 15. There are 19 residues in the CDR3. Germline lookup yields CDR1 SGHAT and CDR2 FQNNGV.

The V call is TRBV6-5, the J call TRBJ2-7; D is unclear. The V gene lost 6 bases and the J gene lost 2 bases, with 11 bases spanning the gap. CDR1 and CDR2 (germline): MNHEY, SVGAGI. The CDR3 extends over 13 amino acids. CDR3 amino acids: CASRDPGPYEQYF. In DNA form, the CDR3 reads TGTGCCAGCAGGGACCCGGGCCCCTACGAGCAGTACTTC.

The chain joins TRBV5-4 to TRBJ2-1; D not certain. Trimming left V 0 bases short and J 4 bases short, with 5 bases between. The CDR3 consists of 13 residues. Germline CDR1 SGHNT, CDR2 YYREEE (reference sequence). In nucleotides, the CDR3 is TGTGCCAGCAGCTTGGACGGTTACAATGAGCAGTTCTTC. This codes for CASSLDGYNEQFF.

The rearrangement joins TRBV3-1 (or the pseudogene TRBV3-2) to TRBJ2-7; possible D gene TRBD2, 6 bases. The germline CDR1 and CDR2 sequences are LGHDT and YNNKEL (reference sequence). The CDR3 totals 17 residues. Trimming removed 1 base from V and 3 bases from J, with 19 bases in between. The CDR3 spells CASSQGGTAGWGYEQYF. CDR3 coding DNA: TGTGCCAGCAGCCAAGGGGGGACCGCGGGATGGGGCTACGAGCAGTACTTC.

The rearrangement uses TRBV7-9 and TRBJ2-7; 7 bases map to TRBD1. The CDR3 has 12 amino acids. V lost 1 base and J lost 12; bases outside the gene matches: 6. The germline CDR1 and CDR2 sequences are SEHNR and FQNEAQ (reference sequence). The CDR3 loop is CASSLEGQTPYF. The CDR3, as DNA: TGTGCCAGCAGCTTAGAGGGACAGACTCCGTACTTC.

This clone was observed once. The V call is TRBV13, the J call TRBJ2-4; 11 bases fit TRBD2. The CDR3 contains 14 residues. CDR1 PRHDT and CDR2 FYEKMQ come from the germline V gene (reference sequence). V shed 4 bases and J 5 bases; nucleotides not matched to a gene: 1. The DNA for the CDR3 is TGTGCCAGCAGCTCGGGACTAGCGGAAAACATTCAGTACTTC. Its translation: CASSSGLAENIQYF.

V is TRBV7-6 and J is TRBJ2-1; D unclear. Per the germline V gene, CDR1 is SGHVS and CDR2 is FNYEAQ. Deletions cut 6 bases from V and 6 bases from J, with 9 bases between. This CDR3 has 12 residues. DNA for the CDR3: TGTGCCAGCAGGAATGTCGCCAATGAGCAGTTCTTC. It yields the protein CASRNVANEQFF.

Only one count was recorded for this clone. This chain links TRBV3-1 (or the pseudogene TRBV3-2) with TRBJ2-7; 8 positions agree with TRBD2. J was trimmed by 4 bases and V by 4 bases; bases with no gene match: 6. Germline loops: CDR1 LGHDT, CDR2 YNNKEL (reference sequence). The CDR3 is made up of 14 amino acids. CDR3 coding DNA: TGTGCCAGCAGCCTTGGACTAGCCCAGTACGAGCAGTACTTC. Protein product: CASSLGLAQYEQYF.

This chain connects TRBV29-1 to TRBJ1-6; 8 bases map to TRBD1. This CDR3 has 14 residues. V shed 6 bases, J shed 5 bases, and the junction held 6 bases outside the gene matches. From germline, CDR1 is SQVTM and CDR2 ANQGSEA. This CDR3 is CSVSGGENNSPLHF. For the CDR3, the DNA is TGCAGCGTCTCAGGGGGCGAGAATAATTCACCCCTCCACTTT.

The chain uses TRBV9 and TRBJ2-3; D is undetermined. The CDR3 spans 13 residues. Per germline, CDR1 SGDLS and CDR2 YYNGEE. V shed 4 bases and J shed 15 bases, with 21 bases lying between them. CDR3 sequence reads: CASSLGPRDVGYF. CDR3 in DNA: TGTGCCAGCAGCTTAGGTCCTCGCGATGTGGGCTATTTT.

V gene TRBV5-8 combines with J gene TRBJ1-3, with D possibly being TRBD1 (6 bases). CDR1 is SGHTS and CDR2 is YDEGEE in the germline V gene. V lost 0 bases and J lost 9, with 10 bases in between. The CDR3 contains 13 residues. The CDR3: CASSLAGAVTIYF. The CDR3 nucleotides read TGTGCCAGCAGCTTGGCAGGGGCCGTCACCATATATTTT.

This chain uses TRBV30 with TRBJ2-7; D is perhaps TRBD2 (5 bases). Germline V gives CDR1 GTSNPN, CDR2 SVGIG (reference sequence). V lost 2 bases, J lost 3 bases, and 11 bases lay in between. The CDR3 covers 13 residues. This CDR3 reads CAWSTGNHYEQYF. CDR3 nucleotides: TGTGCCTGGAGTACGGGAAACCACTACGAGCAGTACTTC. The whole variable domain, remainder taken from reference TRBV30 and TRBJ2-7, is SQTIHQWPATLVQPVGSPLSLECTVEGTSNPNLYWYRQAAGRGLQLLFYSVGIGQISSEVPQNLSASRPQDRQFILSSKKLLLSDSGFYLCAWSTGNHYEQYFGPGTRLTVT.

This clone was recorded only once. This chain joins TRBV7-9 and TRBJ1-1; D may be TRBD1 (5 bases). The CDR3 has 14 residues. The V and J ends lost 5 bases and 2 bases respectively, with 12 bases between them. Germline assignment: CDR1 SEHNR and CDR2 FQNEAQ (reference sequence). In DNA, the CDR3 is TGTGCCAGCAGCGCGGGGACGGCTAACACTGAAGCTTTCTTT. Translating it yields CASSAGTANTEAFF.

V usage is TRBV5-1 and J usage is TRBJ2-1; possible D gene TRBD1, 6 bases. CDR1 is SGHRS, CDR2 YFSETQ, per germline. There are 14 residues in the CDR3. The V end was cut by 3 bases, the J end by 5 bases, with 12 bases between. CDR3 nucleotides: TGCGCCAGCAGCTCTGACAGGCCAGACAATGAGCAGTTCTTC. Its protein product is CASSSDRPDNEQFF.

The chain has TRBV19 and TRBJ1-6; 7 positions match TRBD1. Trimming cost V 7 bases and J 5 bases; bases outside gene matches: 2. The CDR3 covers 13 residues. Germline-derived CDR1 and CDR2 are LNHDA and SQIVND (reference sequence). The CDR3 DNA is TGTGCCAGTACTGACAGGGATAATTCACCCCTCCACTTT. Amino acids: CASTDRDNSPLHF.